These 23 T cell receptor beta chains originate from one sample sequenced in a study of cytomegalovirus exposure and HLA in healthy donors (dated by TCRdb to the late 2010s). The method was the immunoSEQ multiplex PCR assay. A mixture of 60 forward primers for TCR Vbeta segments and 13 reverse primers for TCR Jbeta segments was used in the multiplex PCR. Held by TCRdb, this immuneACCESS table contains in-frame sequences only and omits some clones. Under half of the omission traces to an unresolved V gene where checked; the cause of the rest is unknown. The sample profile shows some 150,000 clones; 70% to 80% of them were found once. Roughly 2% of the sample goes to the ten largest clones. The specimen sequenced was PBMCs. Receptors originate from a woman aged 60 to 75 in good health and CMV-seropositive.

The chain joins TRBV5-6 to TRBJ1-2, with 8 bases that match TRBD1. Germline-derived CDR1 and CDR2 are SGHDT and YYEEEE. The CDR3 contains 14 residues. The ends lost 1 base at V and 2 bases at J; junction bases unmatched: 1. The CDR3 DNA is TGTGCCAGCAGCTTGAGACAGGGGAACTATGGCTACACCTTC. Its translation is CASSLRQGNYGYTF.

The table lists this clone with a few counts. The V call is TRBV9, the J call TRBJ1-1; D unclear. In germline, CDR1 is SGDLS, CDR2 YYNGEE. The CDR3 has 14 residues. The ends were cut back, 1 base at V and 2 bases at J, with 9 bases in the middle. The CDR3 sequence: CASSVYPGNTEAFF. The CDR3 nucleotides are TGTGCCAGCAGCGTATACCCGGGAAACACTGAAGCTTTCTTT.

The V and J genes are TRBV6-6 and TRBJ2-1, with TRBD2 as a possible D gene (6 bases). V was cut by 6 bases and J by 8 bases, with 20 bases left in between. CDR1 and CDR2 from the germline V gene are MNHNY and SVGAGI (reference sequence). This CDR3 is 15 amino acids long. The CDR3 sequence: CASSPPGTPDDEQFF. The CDR3 nucleotides are TGTGCCAGCAGCCCTCCCGGGACTCCGGACGATGAGCAGTTCTTC.

This chain joins TRBV4-1 and TRBJ2-7, with D perhaps matching TRBD2 (6 bases). Trimming took off 4 bases at V and 4 bases at J, with 8 bases between the two ends. Germline-derived CDR1 and CDR2 are MGHRA and YSYEKL. The CDR3 contains 12 residues. The CDR3 here is CASSPGEYEQYF. The CDR3 bases are TGCGCCAGCAGCCCGGGAGAATACGAGCAGTACTTC.

The chain couples TRBV6-5 to TRBJ1-2; 9 bases fit TRBD1. V trimming: 4 bases; J trimming: 6 bases; junction bases outside the gene matches: 3. The length of the CDR3 is 13 residues. Germline V gene lookup returns CDR1 MNHEY and CDR2 SVGAGI. The CDR3 sequence is CASSWDRVDGYTF. As DNA, the CDR3 is TGTGCCAGCAGTTGGGACAGGGTGGATGGCTACACCTTC.

The chain links TRBV28 to TRBJ1-2; D uncertain. V was trimmed by 6 bases and J by 1 base, leaving 6 bases between them. The CDR3 consists of 12 residues. The germline V gene encodes CDR1 MDHEN and CDR2 SYDVKM. CDR3 loop: CASSQINYGYTF. CDR3 bases: TGTGCCAGCAGCCAGATTAACTATGGCTACACCTTC.

V and J are TRBV6-1 and TRBJ2-3, with 9 bases lining up with TRBD2. The CDR3 length is 14 residues. Trimming removed 9 bases from V and 4 bases from J; junction bases left unmatched: 8. The V gene's germline CDR1 is MNHNS and CDR2 SASEGT. The CDR3 loop is CASTGTSLADTQYF. CDR3 nucleotides: TGTGCCAGTACCGGGACTAGCCTTGCAGATACGCAGTATTTT.

This chain links TRBV7-2 with TRBJ2-7, with a possible D match to TRBD2 (6 bases). Germline V gene lookup returns CDR1 SGHTA and CDR2 FQGNSA. This CDR3 spans 15 amino acids. With 5 bases removed from V and 0 bases from J, the gap between germline ends came to 14 bases. The CDR3 DNA sequence: TGTGCCAGCAGCCCCGCGGGACGGAGCTCCTACGAGCAGTACTTC. It is translated as CASSPAGRSSYEQYF.

The CDR3 loop reads CASSLSPAGSTDTQYF. Here the CDR3 DNA reads TGCGCCAGCAGCTTATCTCCAGCGGGAAGCACAGATACGCAGTATTTT. This chain connects TRBV5-1 to TRBJ2-3, with TRBD2 identical over 7 bases. The germline V gene has CDR1 SGHRS and CDR2 YFSETQ. CDR3 size: 16 residues. With 2 bases clipped from V and 0 bases from J, the junction kept 6 bases outside the gene matches.

The chain couples TRBV7-9 to TRBJ2-7; 7 nucleotides agree with TRBD1. Unmatched junction bases numbered 11, after V lost 3 bases and J lost 0 bases. Germline-derived CDR1 and CDR2 are SEHNR and FQNEAQ (reference sequence). The CDR3 is 17 amino acids. CDR3 DNA: TGTGCCAGCAGCTTCGAACGCTTCGGGACAGCCTCCTACGAGCAGTACTTC. Its translation is CASSFERFGTASYEQYF.

The rearrangement links TRBV5-4 to TRBJ2-2, with 11 bases matching TRBD2. This CDR3 is 16 amino acids long. Trimming cost V 0 bases and J 6 bases; bases outside gene matches: 4. Per the germline V gene, CDR1 is SGHNT and CDR2 is YYREEE (reference sequence). CDR3 sequence reads: CASSLGSGRAPGELFF. CDR3 bases: TGTGCCAGCAGCTTGGGTAGCGGGAGGGCCCCCGGGGAGCTGTTTTTT.

The chain carries TRBV14 and TRBJ1-2; TRBD1 agrees at 7 bases. CDR3 size: 13 residues. V gave up 5 bases and J gave up 9 bases; unmatched junction bases: 9. The germline V gene has CDR1 SGHDN and CDR2 FVKESK. As DNA, the CDR3 is TGTGCCAGCAGCGAAAGACAGGGTAGTCGCTACACCTTC. It is translated as CASSERQGSRYTF.

The J gene is TRBJ1-2, the V gene TRBV5-4; D not certain. The ends were cut back, 3 bases at V and 4 bases at J, with 13 bases in the middle. Germline V gene data show CDR1 as SGHNT and CDR2 as YYREEE (reference sequence). The CDR3 consists of 14 residues. The CDR3 bases are TGTGCCAGCAGCTGGGGAGACCCGAGCTATGGCTACACCTTC. The encoded protein is CASSWGDPSYGYTF.

This chain uses TRBV5-4 with TRBJ1-1; no clear D gene. With 2 bases removed from V and 0 bases from J, the gap between germline ends came to 14 bases. Germline-derived CDR1 and CDR2 are SGHNT and YYREEE (reference sequence). This CDR3 has 16 residues. DNA of the CDR3: TGTGCCAGCAGCTTCCCCGGTTCCGCTATGAACACTGAAGCTTTCTTT. Translated, it gives CASSFPGSAMNTEAFF.

Details on this clone: Other DNA sequences from this sample encode an identical CDR3 as well. This rearrangement joins TRBV5-1 to TRBJ2-1; 9 bases match TRBD2. CDR1 and CDR2 from the germline V gene are SGHRS and YFSETQ. Trimming at V came to 4 bases and at J to 0 bases, leaving 2 bases not matched to a gene. This CDR3 has 15 residues. The CDR3 loop reads CASSQAGGSYNEQFF. The CDR3 nucleotides are TGCGCCAGCAGCCAAGCGGGAGGCTCCTACAATGAGCAGTTCTTC.

The chain combines TRBV6-6 with TRBJ1-4; a possible D gene is TRBD1 (6 bases). The CDR3 extends over 15 amino acids. Germline loops: CDR1 MNHNY, CDR2 SVGAGI (reference sequence). V gave up 5 bases and J gave up 0 bases, with 10 bases separating them. The CDR3 sequence: CASSPTGATNEKLFF. The CDR3 nucleotides read TGTGCCAGCAGTCCGACAGGTGCAACTAATGAAAAACTGTTTTTT.

This chain links TRBV6-1 with TRBJ2-2, with TRBD1 matching over 11 bases. This CDR3 is 15 amino acids long. J gave up 3 bases and V 7 bases, and 4 bases lay outside the gene matches. The germline V gene encodes CDR1 MNHNS and CDR2 SASEGT. The CDR3, as DNA: TGTGCCAGCACCATGGACAGGGGGCACACCGGGGAGCTGTTTTTT. It specifies CASTMDRGHTGELFF.

The chain's CDR3 is CASSLGDYLQETQYF. CDR3 sequence (DNA): TGCGCCAGCAGCTTGGGGGACTACCTCCAAGAGACCCAGTACTTC. The chain has TRBV5-1 and TRBJ2-5, with TRBD2 matching over 7 bases. In germline, CDR1 is SGHRS, CDR2 YFSETQ. V lost 0 bases and J lost 1; bases outside the gene matches: 3. CDR3 length equals 15 residues.

CDR3 sequence reads: CASSLLNYGYTF. CDR3 DNA: TGTGCCAGCAGTCTACTCAACTATGGCTACACCTTC. The V call is TRBV28, the J call TRBJ1-2, with no clear D. Trimming shortened V by 5 bases and J by 2 bases, and 6 bases separated the two germline ends. Looked up from germline, CDR1 is MDHEN and CDR2 is SYDVKM. This CDR3 contains 12 residues.

The rearrangement links TRBV6-5 to TRBJ1-5, with 7 bases fitting TRBD1. The CDR3 runs 14 residues. The germline V gene encodes CDR1 MNHEY and CDR2 SVGAGI. The V gene end was trimmed by 6 bases and the J gene end by 7 bases; junction bases not matched to a gene: 9. CDR3 in DNA: TGTGCCAGCAGACCAACAGGGGACAGCCAGCCCCAGCATTTT. This codes for CASRPTGDSQPQHF.

This chain joins TRBV9 and TRBJ1-2; D perhaps matches TRBD1 (5 bases). Looked up from germline, CDR1 is SGDLS and CDR2 is YYNGEE. The CDR3 spans 14 residues. The V gene lost 0 bases and the J gene lost 8 bases, with 14 bases spanning the gap. The CDR3 region is CASSVDRGSGGYTF. The CDR3 DNA is TGTGCCAGCAGCGTAGATAGGGGATCGGGCGGCTACACCTTC. The entire variable domain, with the rest obtained from reference TRBV9 and TRBJ1-2, is as follows: DSGVTQTPKHLITATGQRVTLRCSPRSGDLSVYWYQQSLDQGLQFLIQYYNGEERAKGNILERFSAQQFPDLHSELNLSSLELGDSALYFCASSVDRGSGGYTFGSGTRLTVV.

This clone was seen just once. This chain uses TRBV6-1 with TRBJ2-1, with a weak D call TRBD1 (5 bases). Germline V gene data show CDR1 as MNHNS and CDR2 as SASEGT. Trimming removed 1 base from V and 4 bases from J, with 11 bases in between. The length of the CDR3 is 15 residues. The CDR3 sequence is CASSEVGTGYNEQFF. CDR3 DNA: TGTGCCAGCAGTGAAGTCGGAACAGGATACAATGAGCAGTTCTTC.

This clone was seen only once. The rearrangement uses TRBV15 and TRBJ2-5, with unresolved D. V was shortened by 0 bases and J by 0 bases, with 8 bases between the two germline ends. The CDR3 is made up of 15 amino acids. Germline V gene lookup returns CDR1 LNHNV and CDR2 YYDKDF (reference sequence). For the CDR3, the DNA is TGTGCCACCAGCAGAGATGCTCCGGACCAAGAGACCCAGTACTTC. It specifies CATSRDAPDQETQYF.